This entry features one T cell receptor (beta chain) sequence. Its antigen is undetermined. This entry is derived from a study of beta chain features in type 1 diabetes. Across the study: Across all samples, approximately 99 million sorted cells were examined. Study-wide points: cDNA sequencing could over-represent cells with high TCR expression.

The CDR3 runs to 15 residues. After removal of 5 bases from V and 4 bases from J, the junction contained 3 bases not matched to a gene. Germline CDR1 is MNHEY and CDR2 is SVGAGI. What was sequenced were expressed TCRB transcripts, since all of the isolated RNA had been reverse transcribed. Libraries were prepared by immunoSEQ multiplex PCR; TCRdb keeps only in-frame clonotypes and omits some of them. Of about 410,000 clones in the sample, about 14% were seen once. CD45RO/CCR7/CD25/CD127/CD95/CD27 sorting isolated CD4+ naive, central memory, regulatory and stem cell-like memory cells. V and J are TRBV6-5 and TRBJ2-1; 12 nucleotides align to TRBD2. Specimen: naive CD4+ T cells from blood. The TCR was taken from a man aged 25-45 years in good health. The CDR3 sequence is CASSPTSGRYNEQFF. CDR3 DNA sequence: TGTGCCAGCAGTCCGACTAGCGGGAGATACAATGAGCAGTTCTTC.